Listed below are T cell receptor beta chains from one sample, sequenced in a study of metastatic and nonmetastatic thyroid tumors. Via MiXCR, TCRdb re-called the PCR reads. Of 32,000 or so clones listed, around 17% are singletons. The sequenced material came from blood. The receptors originated from a male donor with papillary thyroid cancer or a benign thyroid nodule (not recorded which). Some clones in this sample may be carry-over from other donors' samples. CDR3s include the opening cysteine and the closing phenylalanine or tryptophan. D genes are given only for firm matches. The listing skips clone size in some rows; elsewhere it reads once, few, many or a size class.

clone size	CDR3 length	V gene	D gene	J gene	CDR3 protein	CDR3 DNA
NA	17	TRBV19	TRBD2	TRBJ2-1	CASGIVGGLAGVSEQFF	TGTGCCAGTGGTATAGTTGGAGGACTAGCGGGAGTCTCTGAGCAGTTCTTC
many	14	TRBV7-9	NA	TRBJ2-2	CASSLAEGTGELFF	TGTGCCAGCAGCTTAGCCGAGGGGACCGGGGAGCTGTTTTTT
many	12	TRBV28	NA	TRBJ2-3	CASNGVTDTQYF	TGTGCCAGCAATGGGGTAACAGATACGCAGTATTTT
few	13	TRBV6-1	NA	TRBJ1-6	CASTVGEGSPLHF	TGTGCCAGCACCGTGGGTGAGGGTTCACCCCTCCACTTT
NA	15	TRBV2	TRBD2	TRBJ2-7	CASSETSGLSYEQYF	TGTGCCAGCAGTGAAACTAGCGGGCTATCCTACGAGCAGTACTTC
many	16	TRBV4-3	TRBD2	TRBJ2-1	CASSGKAGGSYNEQFF	TGCGCCAGCTCCGGAAAAGCGGGGGGGTCTTACAATGAGCAGTTCTTC
NA	14	TRBV7-8	NA	TRBJ2-2	CAISLVGSTGELFF	TGTGCCATCAGCTTGGTAGGGTCGACCGGGGAGCTGTTTTTT
NA	12	TRBV30	NA	TRBJ1-2	CAWTTDKGGYTF	TGTGCCTGGACAACGGACAAGGGGGGCTACACCTTC
NA	13	TRBV6-1	NA	TRBJ1-1	CASSVPPGAEAFF	TGTGCCAGCAGTGTCCCTCCGGGGGCTGAAGCTTTCTTT
many	14	TRBV19	NA	TRBJ2-1	CASSMPPRGRGQFF	TGTGCCAGTAGTATGCCCCCTCGGGGCCGGGGGCAGTTCTTC
many	14	TRBV5-6	TRBD1	TRBJ1-2	CASSLLGTDNGYTF	TGTGCCAGCAGCTTGTTAGGGACAGACAATGGCTACACCTTC
many	16	TRBV7-6	TRBD2	TRBJ2-3	CASSPQAGVVTDTQYF	TGTGCCAGCAGCCCCCAGGCGGGAGTTGTCACAGATACGCAGTATTTT
many	12	TRBV10-1	NA	TRBJ1-1	CASSPGNTEAFF	TGCGCCAGCAGTCCCGGGAACACTGAAGCTTTCTTT
NA	16	TRBV28	TRBD1	TRBJ2-7	CASSQTSRQGFYEQYF	TGTGCCAGCAGTCAGACTTCAAGACAGGGGTTCTACGAGCAGTACTTC
many	13	TRBV2	NA	TRBJ2-3	CASSGGIVVTQYF	TGTGCCAGCAGTGGGGGTATCGTAGTTACGCAGTATTTT
many	13	TRBV12-3/TRBV12-4	NA	TRBJ2-3	CASSLHGTDTQYF	TGTGCCAGCAGTCTGCACGGGACAGATACGCAGTATTTT
NA	15	TRBV6-4	TRBD2	TRBJ2-2	CASSVGGDVTGELFF	TGTGCCAGCAGTGTGGGGGGGGACGTCACTGGGGAGCTGTTTTTT
many	17	TRBV4-1	NA	TRBJ1-2	CASSQWEVGPANYGYTF	TGCGCCAGCAGCCAATGGGAGGTGGGGCCAGCTAACTATGGCTACACCTTC
NA	16	TRBV30	NA	TRBJ1-3	CAWRFRSGRWGNTIYF	TGTGCCTGGAGGTTTCGGTCTGGAAGATGGGGAAACACCATATATTTT
many	15	TRBV5-4	TRBD1	TRBJ2-2	CAARSGTGNTGELFF	TGTGCCGCGCGGTCCGGGACAGGGAACACCGGGGAGCTGTTTTTT
many	16	TRBV12-3/TRBV12-4	NA	TRBJ2-3	CASSLSGAGGTDTQYF	TGTGCCAGCAGTTTGTCAGGGGCTGGGGGCACAGATACGCAGTATTTT
few	14	TRBV28	NA	TRBJ2-7	CDSSLSLGVREQYF	TGTGACAGCAGTTTATCCTTAGGGGTAAGAGAGCAGTACTTC
medium-sized	16	TRBV6-1	TRBD2	TRBJ2-2	CASSRRGGVNTGELFF	TGTGCCAGCAGTCGCCGCGGGGGGGTGAACACCGGGGAGCTGTTTTTT
few	13	TRBV12-3/TRBV12-4	NA	TRBJ2-2	CASTDALPGELFF	TGTGCCAGCACAGATGCCCTCCCCGGGGAGCTGTTTTTT
NA	13	TRBV5-1	NA	TRBJ1-5	CASSLAPNQPQHF	TGCGCCAGCAGCTTGGCCCCAAATCAGCCACAGCATTTT
many	13	TRBV15	NA	TRBJ2-3	CATSARVTDTQYF	TGTGCCACCAGTGCACGGGTCACAGATACGCAGTATTTT
many	13	TRBV19	NA	TRBJ2-7	CASSISLGYEQYF	TGTGCCAGTAGTATTTCGCTGGGCTACGAGCAGTACTTC
NA	12	TRBV6-1	NA	TRBJ1-2	CASNIDLYGYTF	TGTGCCAGCAACATCGATCTGTATGGCTACACCTTC
medium-sized	11	TRBV12-3/TRBV12-4	NA	TRBJ2-2	CASSLSGELFF	TGTGCCAGCAGTTTGTCCGGGGAGCTGTTTTTT
few	13	TRBV6-5	NA	TRBJ2-2	CASSGSVAGELFF	TGTGCCAGCTCTGGGTCGGTTGCCGGGGAGCTGTTTTTT
NA	14	TRBV6-1	NA	TRBJ1-2	CASSEVGSGYGYTF	TGTGCCAGCAGTGAAGTGGGATCTGGTTATGGCTACACCTTC
many	14	TRBV28	TRBD1	TRBJ1-2	CASSFRDRGGGYTF	TGTGCCAGCAGTTTTAGGGACAGGGGGGGTGGCTACACCTTC
many	13	TRBV28	NA	TRBJ2-7	CASSPPVGPTEYF	TGTGCCAGCAGTCCACCCGTGGGACCTACTGAGTACTTC
many	16	TRBV13	TRBD1	TRBJ2-2	CASSSYTAGGTGELFF	TGTGCCAGCAGCTCCTACACCGCAGGGGGCACCGGGGAGCTGTTTTTT
NA	16	TRBV6-2/TRBV6-3	TRBD1	TRBJ1-6	CASSAETGVNNSPLHF	TGTGCCAGCAGTGCAGAAACAGGGGTTAATAATTCACCCCTCCACTTT
many	14	TRBV18	NA	TRBJ2-7	CASSPPNLSLEQYF	TGTGCCAGCTCACCACCGAATCTCTCTCTGGAGCAGTACTTC
many	13	TRBV6-4	NA	TRBJ2-5	CASSDRPGETQYF	TGTGCCAGCAGTGACCGACCGGGGGAGACCCAGTACTTC
many	14	TRBV5-1	TRBD1	TRBJ1-1	CASSPGQAGPEAFF	TGCGCCAGCAGCCCGGGACAGGCGGGGCCTGAAGCTTTCTTT
NA	14	TRBV5-5	NA	TRBJ1-1	CASSLVSLNTEAFF	TGTGCCAGCAGCTTGGTGTCGTTGAACACTGAAGCTTTCTTT
many	15	TRBV11-1	TRBD2	TRBJ2-1	CASSRGTSTNNEQFF	TGTGCCAGCAGCCGCGGGACTAGTACTAACAATGAGCAGTTCTTC
few	13	TRBV6-1	NA	TRBJ1-5	CASSAGGNQPQHF	TGTGCCAGCAGTGCGGGTGGCAATCAGCCCCAGCATTTT
many	13	TRBV9	TRBD1	TRBJ1-1	CASSQTGVTEAFF	TGTGCCAGCAGCCAGACAGGGGTCACTGAAGCTTTCTTT
few	14	TRBV28	NA	TRBJ2-5	CASRLAGCRETQYF	TGTGCCAGCAGACTAGCTGGATGTCGGGAGACCCAGTACTTC
few	14	TRBV7-2	TRBD1	TRBJ1-2	CASSPRQGYYVYTF	TGTGCCAGCAGCCCTCGACAGGGGTACTATGTCTACACCTTC
many	15	TRBV12-3/TRBV12-4	TRBD2	TRBJ2-1	CASSLSSGSYNEQFF	TGTGCCAGCAGTTTATCTAGCGGCTCCTACAATGAGCAGTTCTTC
many	15	TRBV18	NA	TRBJ1-3	CASSTARVTGNTIYF	TGTGCCAGCTCAACAGCCAGGGTGACAGGAAACACCATATATTTT
NA	15	TRBV5-6	TRBD2	TRBJ2-3	CADLWWRGVGDTQYF	TGTGCCGACCTTTGGTGGCGGGGGGTAGGAGATACGCAGTATTTT
NA	16	TRBV9	NA	TRBJ2-1	CVSSVSSGSSYNEHFF	TGTGTCAGCAGCGTCAGTAGCGGAAGCTCCTACAATGAGCATTTCTTC
many	13	TRBV24-1	NA	TRBJ2-7	CATSEGAGYEQYF	TGTGCCACCAGTGAGGGGGCCGGGTACGAGCAGTACTTC
NA	13	TRBV7-8	NA	TRBJ2-1	CASRSRHMHEQFF	TGTGCCAGCCGCTCCAGACATATGCATGAGCAGTTCTTC
many	13	TRBV11-3	TRBD1	TRBJ1-2	CASSSRDRDGYTF	TGTGCCAGCAGCTCCAGGGACAGGGATGGCTACACCTTC
many	17	TRBV7-2	TRBD1	TRBJ1-4	CASSSVDRGATNEKLFF	TGTGCCAGCAGCTCTGTCGACAGGGGTGCAACTAATGAAAAACTGTTTTTT
NA	17	TRBV12-3/TRBV12-4	NA	TRBJ2-7	CTRSSTFVGAPSYEQYF	TGTACCAGAAGTTCCACCTTCGTGGGGGCCCCCTCCTACGAGCAGTACTTC
NA	14	TRBV25-1	NA	TRBJ2-3	CASSGRMITETQYF	TGTGCCAGCAGTGGTCGGATGATCACAGAAACGCAGTATTTT
NA	14	TRBV28	NA	TRBJ1-3	CASSLHTSGNTIYF	TGTGCCAGCAGTCTACACACCTCTGGAAACACCATATATTTT
few	15	TRBV7-9	TRBD1	TRBJ2-7	CASSQDRESPYEQYF	TGTGCCAGCAGCCAAGACAGGGAGAGTCCCTACGAGCAGTACTTC
NA	15	TRBV2	TRBD1	TRBJ1-2	CASKQDRGSFYGYTF	TGTGCCAGCAAACAGGACAGGGGATCGTTCTATGGCTACACCTTC
many	17	TRBV7-8	NA	TRBJ1-5	CASSSRAGVTDNQPQHF	TGTGCCAGCAGCTCCAGAGCAGGGGTGACTGACAATCAGCCCCAGCATTTT
many	16	TRBV11-1	TRBD2	TRBJ2-1	CASSPQGAGGRNEQFF	TGTGCCAGCAGCCCCCAAGGAGCGGGGGGGCGAAATGAGCAGTTCTTC
NA	11	TRBV5-1	NA	TRBJ2-1	CASSFKDEQFF	TGCGCCAGCAGCTTTAAAGATGAGCAGTTCTTC